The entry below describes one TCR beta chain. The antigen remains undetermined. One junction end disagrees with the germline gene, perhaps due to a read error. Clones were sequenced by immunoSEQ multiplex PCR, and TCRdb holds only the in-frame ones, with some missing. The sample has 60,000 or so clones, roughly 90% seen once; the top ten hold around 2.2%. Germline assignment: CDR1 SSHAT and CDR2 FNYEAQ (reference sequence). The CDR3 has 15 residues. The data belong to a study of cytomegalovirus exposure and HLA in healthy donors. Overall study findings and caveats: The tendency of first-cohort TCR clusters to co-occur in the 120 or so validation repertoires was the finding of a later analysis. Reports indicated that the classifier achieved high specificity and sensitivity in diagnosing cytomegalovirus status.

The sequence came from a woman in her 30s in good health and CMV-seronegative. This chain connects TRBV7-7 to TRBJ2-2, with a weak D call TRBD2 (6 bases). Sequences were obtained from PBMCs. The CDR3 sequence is CASSQTSGSTGELFF. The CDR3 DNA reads TGTGCTAGCAGCCAAACAAGCGGGTCCACCGGGGAGCTGTTTTTT.